These 26 T cell receptor beta chains originate from one sample sequenced in a study of human T cells and chemical hapten exposure. TCRdb redid the calling of the RACE reads with MiXCR, one entry per CDR3 protein. The table records about 69,000 distinct CDR3 sequences, 10% of them present only once. As to time point: patch test 2, 6 weeks after DPC sensitization. Noted treatment: therapeutic diphenylcyclopropenone sensitization with weekly scalp DPC. The input for sequencing was whole blood, taken in connection with sensitization to the hapten diphenylcyclopropenone (DPC). The receptors originated from a woman between 50 and 59 years old with alopecia areata. Some clones in this sample may be carry-over from other donors' samples.

In this sample, this clonotype turned up many times. V gene TRBV30 combines with J gene TRBJ2-6, with a tentative D call TRBD2 (5 bases). Germline V gene sequence: CDR1 GTSNPN, CDR2 SVGIG (reference sequence). V was trimmed by 0 bases and J by 0 bases, leaving 9 bases between them. This CDR3 contains 16 residues. This CDR3 is CAWSVAGLSGANVLTF. CDR3 bases: TGTGCCTGGAGTGTGGCGGGCCTCTCTGGGGCCAACGTCCTGACTTTC. Looking up the rest from reference TRBV30 and TRBJ2-6 gives the full variable domain: SQTIHQWPATLVQPVGSPLSLECTVEGTSNPNLYWYRQAAGRGLQLLFYSVGIGQISSEVPQNLSASRPQDRQFILSSKKLLLSDSGFYLCAWSVAGLSGANVLTFGAGSRLTVL.

This clonotype has a count of ten or more. One junction end disagrees with the germline gene, perhaps due to a read error. The V and J genes are TRBV7-9 and TRBJ1-4, with no clear D. In germline, CDR1 is SEHNR, CDR2 FQNEAQ (reference sequence). The CDR3 totals 12 residues. The CDR3 nucleotides are TGTGCCAGCAGCTTAGGGCTGGGAGGATCCATTTTT. It translates to CASSLGLGGSIF.

This clonotype was seen repeatedly, ten times or more. The V call is TRBV7-2, the J call TRBJ2-5, with D maybe TRBD2 (5 bases). Germline CDR1 and CDR2: SGHTA and FQGNSA. The CDR3 spans 13 residues. Deletions cut 4 bases from V and 1 base from J, with 7 bases between. The CDR3 coding sequence is TGTGCCAGCAGCTCCGGAGGCCAAGAGACCCAGTACTTC. It is translated as CASSSGGQETQYF.

In this sample, this clonotype turned up many times. The chain couples TRBV7-6 to TRBJ2-1, with TRBD2 matching 8 bases. Germline CDR1 and CDR2: SGHVS and FNYEAQ. The CDR3 has 15 residues. V was pared by 2 bases and J by 5 bases, with 5 bases of the junction left unmatched. The CDR3 DNA sequence: TGTGCCAGCAGCTTAACGGGAGGGGCACACAATGAGCAGTTCTTC. Encoded protein: CASSLTGGAHNEQFF.

This clonotype was counted many times. This sequence joins TRBV29-1 and TRBJ1-1; D ambiguous. Trimming removed 6 bases at V and 0 bases at J, with 11 bases between. The CDR3 loop spans 13 amino acids. Germline V gene lookup returns CDR1 SQVTM and CDR2 ANQGSEA. CDR3 residues: CSVGLKMNTEAFF. Here the CDR3 DNA reads TGCAGCGTCGGCTTAAAAATGAACACTGAAGCTTTCTTT.

This clonotype was observed at least ten times. The chain couples TRBV7-2 to TRBJ2-1; TRBD1 matches 8 bases. Germline V gene data show CDR1 as SGHTA and CDR2 as FQGNSA. V was pared by 5 bases and J by 10 bases, with 7 bases of the junction left unmatched. The CDR3 has 13 residues. Written as DNA, the CDR3 is TGTGCCAGCAGCCAGGACAGGGAGAGAGAGCAGTTCTTC. It yields the protein CASSQDREREQFF. Together with reference TRBV7-2 and TRBJ2-1, the CDR3 gives the full variable domain: GAGVSQSPSNKVTEKGKDVELRCDPISGHTALYWYRQSLGQGLEFLIYFQGNSAPDKSGLPSDRFSAERTGGSVSTLTIQRTQQEDSAVYLCASSQDREREQFFGPGTRLTVL.

This clonotype occurred a few times. This rearrangement joins TRBV11-2 to TRBJ2-1; 7 bases are a match to TRBD2. The CDR3 is 16 residues long. J lost 5 bases, V lost 5 bases, and 12 bases had no gene match. CDR1 is SGHAT and CDR2 is FQNNGV in the germline V gene. The CDR3 sequence is CASSKIVGGRHNEQFF. Here the CDR3 DNA reads TGTGCCAGCAGCAAGATAGTGGGAGGGCGCCACAATGAGCAGTTCTTC. The whole variable domain, filled in from reference TRBV11-2 and TRBJ2-1, reads EAGVAQSPRYKIIEKRQSVAFWCNPISGHATLYWYQQILGQGPKLLIQFQNNGVVDDSQLPKDRFSAERLKGVDSTLKIQPAKLEDSAVYLCASSKIVGGRHNEQFFGPGTRLTVL.

This chain links TRBV13 with TRBJ2-7; 8 bases agree with TRBD1. The germline V gene encodes CDR1 PRHDT and CDR2 FYEKMQ (reference sequence). J gave up 5 bases and V 2 bases, and 5 bases lay outside the gene matches. This CDR3 contains 14 residues. CDR3 in DNA: TGTGCCAGCAGCTTACAGGGGGCAGAAAACGAGCAGTACTTC. Its protein product is CASSLQGAENEQYF.

V is TRBV2 and J is TRBJ1-5, with 8 bases identical to TRBD1. V lost 6 bases and J lost 2; bases outside the gene matches: 6. Germline CDR1 and CDR2: SNHLY and FYNNEI. This CDR3 comprises 15 residues. CDR3: CASSFDRGGNQPQHF. In DNA, the CDR3 is TGTGCCAGCAGCTTTGACAGGGGTGGCAATCAGCCCCAGCATTTT.

This clonotype was observed many times. This chain joins TRBV25-1 and TRBJ1-5, with D uncertain. Per the germline V gene, CDR1 is MGHDK and CDR2 is SYGVNS. V lost 5 bases and J 3 bases, leaving 14 bases between the germline ends. The CDR3 contains 15 residues. DNA for the CDR3: TGTGCCAGCAGTCCGCGAGACCGAGACAATCAGCCCCAGCATTTT. This translates into CASSPRDRDNQPQHF.

This clonotype was detected ten times or more. The chain combines TRBV5-6 with TRBJ2-7; the D gene is possibly TRBD1 (5 bases). From germline, CDR1 is SGHDT and CDR2 YYEEEE. The CDR3 consists of 16 residues. Trimming removed 2 bases at V and 4 bases at J, with 19 bases between. The CDR3 nucleotides read TGTGCCAGCAGCTTATTTACCACGGACACAAAGTACGAGCAGTACTTC. It is translated as CASSLFTTDTKYEQYF.

This clonotype was seen a few times. The J gene is TRBJ2-3, the V gene TRBV3-1; D is unclear. The V and J ends lost 0 bases and 3 bases respectively, with 10 bases between them. The CDR3 loop spans 15 amino acids. Germline V CDR1 and CDR2: LGHDT, YNNKEL (reference sequence). Here the CDR3 reads CASSQDPRQTDTQYF. The CDR3 DNA reads as TGTGCCAGCAGCCAAGATCCCCGGCAGACAGATACGCAGTATTTT.

The V gene is TRBV20-1, the J gene TRBJ2-7; D possibly corresponds to TRBD2 (6 bases). Trimming took off 5 bases at V and 5 bases at J, with 19 bases between the two ends. Germline V lookup: CDR1 DFQATT, CDR2 SNEGSKA (reference sequence). This CDR3 comprises 14 residues. CDR3 nucleotides: TGCAGTGCTTTCAGGGAGGATTCGGCAGACGAGCAGTACTTC. This gives the protein CSAFREDSADEQYF.

There are many counts of this clonotype. The chain has TRBV4-2 and TRBJ2-3; 10 nucleotides match TRBD2. Trimming cost V 5 bases and J 4 bases; bases outside gene matches: 9. CDR3 length equals 16 residues. CDR1 LGHNA and CDR2 YNFKEQ come from the germline V gene. The CDR3 region is CASSSRSGRPPDTQYF. The CDR3 DNA is TGTGCCAGCAGCTCCCGTAGCGGGAGGCCCCCAGATACGCAGTATTTT.

The V gene is TRBV20-1, the J gene TRBJ1-1; D perhaps matches TRBD1 (5 bases). The CDR3 loop spans 14 amino acids. Germline V CDR1 and CDR2: DFQATT, SNEGSKA (reference sequence). Between the trimmed V and J ends, which lost 3 bases and 6 bases, there was a span of 17 bases. The CDR3 region has the DNA TGCAGTGCTAGCAAGATGGAGGGGAGGGCTGAAGCTTTCTTT. It yields the protein CSASKMEGRAEAFF.

The chain combines TRBV10-3 with TRBJ1-5, with TRBD1 matching over 7 bases. The CDR3 has 12 amino acids. V dropped 8 bases and J dropped 3; count of bases not matched to a gene: 1. Per germline, CDR1 ENHRY and CDR2 SYGVKD. For the CDR3, the DNA is TGTGCCATCGGACAGGACAATCAGCCCCAGCATTTT. Its translation: CAIGQDNQPQHF.

V is TRBV29-1 and J is TRBJ2-7; D gene unclear. From germline, CDR1 is SQVTM and CDR2 ANQGSEA. The CDR3 is 11 amino acids. V was cut by 6 bases and J by 4 bases, with 10 bases left in between. Here the CDR3 reads CSVKAGYEQYF. CDR3 coding DNA: TGCAGCGTGAAAGCCGGGTACGAGCAGTACTTC.

The chain joins TRBV15 to TRBJ1-5; D not resolved. The ends were cut back, 0 bases at V and 0 bases at J, with 6 bases in the middle. From germline, CDR1 is LNHNV and CDR2 YYDKDF (reference sequence). This CDR3 spans 15 amino acids. The CDR3 nucleotides are TGTGCCACCAGCAGAGATCTTGGTAGCAATCAGCCCCAGCATTTT. This gives the protein CATSRDLGSNQPQHF.

This clonotype came up many times. The chain uses TRBV7-6 and TRBJ2-7; D assignment may be TRBD1 or TRBD2 (6 bases each). The CDR3 is 15 residues long. Trimming took 0 bases from V and 5 from J, leaving 14 bases between them. The germline V gene encodes CDR1 SGHVS and CDR2 FNYEAQ. The CDR3 DNA reads as TGTGCCAGCAGCTTAGCCCCCGGGGGCCCCAACGAGCAGTACTTC. Protein: CASSLAPGGPNEQYF. Using reference TRBV7-6 and TRBJ2-7 for the parts outside the CDR3, the full variable domain is GAGVSQSPRYKVTKRGQDVALRCDPISGHVSLYWYRQALGQGPEFLTYFNYEAQQDKSGLPNDRFSAERPEGSISTLTIQRTEQRDSAMYRCASSLAPGGPNEQYFGPGTRLTVT.

This clonotype was observed a handful of times. The chain has TRBV18 and TRBJ2-1; TRBD2 matches at 9 bases. V gave up 3 bases and J gave up 6 bases; unmatched junction bases: 9. The CDR3 loop spans 16 amino acids. Germline assignment: CDR1 KGHSH and CDR2 LQKENI. As DNA, the CDR3 is TGTGCCAGCTCACCCTCGGTTCTAGCGGGACTCAATGAGCAGTTCTTC. Translated: CASSPSVLAGLNEQFF.

The chain recombines TRBV19 with TRBJ1-2; D is perhaps TRBD1 (5 bases). The CDR3 has 14 residues. V lost 3 bases and J 4 bases, leaving 12 bases between the germline ends. Per germline, CDR1 LNHDA and CDR2 SQIVND (reference sequence). CDR3 protein: CASSIPQESYGYTF. For the CDR3, the DNA is TGTGCCAGTAGTATCCCACAGGAATCCTATGGCTACACCTTC.

This clonotype was observed a few times. CDR3 residues: CASSIVTGTGSYEQYF. For the CDR3, the DNA is TGTGCCAGTAGTATAGTCACCGGGACAGGGTCCTACGAGCAGTACTTC. The rearrangement links TRBV19 to TRBJ2-7; 9 bases align to TRBD1. V lost 1 base and J lost 1; bases outside the gene matches: 5. This CDR3 spans 16 amino acids. Germline V gene lookup returns CDR1 LNHDA and CDR2 SQIVND (reference sequence).

This clonotype was seen many times. This rearrangement joins TRBV29-1 to TRBJ2-5, with 9 positions matching TRBD2. Losses at the gene ends were 3 bases for V and 7 bases for J; bases not matched to a gene: 6. The CDR3 covers 13 residues. CDR1 is SQVTM and CDR2 is ANQGSEA in the germline V gene. The CDR3 spells CSVEASGAGTQYF. The DNA of the CDR3 is TGCAGCGTTGAGGCTAGCGGGGCTGGGACCCAGTACTTC.

This clonotype came up many times. This chain uses TRBV15 with TRBJ1-1; D gene unclear. CDR1 LNHNV and CDR2 YYDKDF come from the germline V gene (reference sequence). The ends were cut back, 3 bases at V and 3 bases at J, with 5 bases in the middle. The CDR3 runs to 12 residues. CDR3 nucleotide sequence: TGTGCCACCAGCAGGGTGGACACTGAAGCTTTCTTT. This gives the protein CATSRVDTEAFF.

This clonotype came up many times. The CDR3 loop is CASSARRELAYEQYF. The CDR3 region has the DNA TGTGCCAGCAGCGCCCGTCGGGAGCTCGCCTACGAGCAGTACTTC. The rearrangement joins TRBV7-8 to TRBJ2-7, with a tentative D call TRBD2 (6 bases). The germline gives CDR1 SGHVS, CDR2 FQNEAQ. This CDR3 has 15 residues. With 5 bases removed from V and 2 bases from J, the gap between germline ends came to 16 bases.

This chain uses TRBV10-3 with TRBJ1-2; no firm D call. The CDR3 totals 14 residues. Germline-derived CDR1 and CDR2 are ENHRY and SYGVKD. V shed 3 bases and J shed 0 bases, with 8 bases lying between them. DNA of the CDR3: TGTGCCATCAGTGACCGGTCGGCTAACTATGGCTACACCTTC. This translates into CAISDRSANYGYTF.